This passage covers 21 T cell receptor beta chains from one sample sequenced in a study of OX40 agonist ivuxolimab in advanced cancers. The method behind the library was the immunoSEQ multiplex PCR assay. What TCRdb holds here is the immuneACCESS table cut down to in-frame rearrangements. Part of the clones is not present; checked against another copy, under half of the missing clones reflect an unresolved V gene, and the others are unexplained. This sample holds 70,000 to 95,000 clones; 83% were observed only once. Around 0.73% of the sample is in the top ten clones. Sample: CD4+ or CD8+ T cells sorted from blood, taken in a trial of the OX40 agonist ivuxolimab. All receptors come from an adult with an advanced solid tumor such as melanoma, head and neck, liver or kidney cancer.

This chain joins TRBV19 and TRBJ1-5; the D gene is possibly TRBD1 (5 bases). Germline V lookup: CDR1 LNHDA, CDR2 SQIVND (reference sequence). The germline V and J ends were trimmed by 10 bases and 0 bases, with 10 bases remaining between them. The CDR3 has 13 amino acids. The CDR3 region has the DNA TGTGCCACGACAGAAAATAGCAATCAGCCCCAGCATTTT. Protein sequence: CATTENSNQPQHF.

For this clone: At one of its ends the junction is not consistent with the germline gene, which may arise from a read error. This rearrangement joins TRBV19 to TRBJ2-4; no firm D call. CDR1 and CDR2 (germline): LNHDA, SQIVND (reference sequence). The CDR3 consists of 11 residues. CDR3 loop: CASSISRAEAF. The DNA of the CDR3 is TGTGCCAGTAGTATCTCTAGGGCAGAGGCCTTC.

V is TRBV11-2 and J is TRBJ2-3; no clear D. The ends were cut back, 5 bases at V and 3 bases at J, with 6 bases in the middle. The CDR3 loop spans 12 amino acids. Germline CDR1 SGHAT, CDR2 FQNNGV. Here the CDR3 DNA reads TGTGCCAGCAGCCCCAATACAGATACGCAGTATTTT. Protein sequence: CASSPNTDTQYF.

V is TRBV5-1 and J is TRBJ1-2, with 8 bases fitting TRBD1. The length of the CDR3 is 13 residues. Germline loops: CDR1 SGHRS, CDR2 YFSETQ. The V gene end was trimmed by 4 bases and the J gene end by 4 bases; junction bases not matched to a gene: 3. This chain's CDR3 is CASSDGTGYGYTF. The CDR3 DNA is TGCGCCAGCAGCGACGGGACAGGCTATGGCTACACCTTC.

The sample holds one count of this clone. The chain couples TRBV28 to TRBJ2-5, with 7 bases matching TRBD1. Trimming took 5 bases from V and 2 from J; bases not matched to a gene: 17. The CDR3 sequence is 18 residues long. Germline loops: CDR1 MDHEN, CDR2 SYDVKM. The CDR3 here is CASSPRQGALVTQETQYF. CDR3 sequence (DNA): TGTGCCAGCAGTCCGCGACAGGGTGCCCTCGTCACTCAAGAGACCCAGTACTTC.

The chain has TRBV5-4 and TRBJ1-2, with 7 bases matching TRBD1. There are 15 residues in the CDR3. V was clipped by 7 bases and J by 2 bases; unmatched bases: 11. The germline V gene has CDR1 SGHNT and CDR2 YYREEE (reference sequence). The chain's CDR3 is CASYRQGLTNYGYTF. CDR3 DNA: TGTGCCAGCTATCGACAGGGCTTAACGAACTATGGCTACACCTTC.

The chain links TRBV11-2 to TRBJ1-5; 9 bases line up with TRBD1. This CDR3 region has 15 residues. V trimming: 3 bases; J trimming: 5 bases; junction bases outside the gene matches: 5. Germline CDR1 and CDR2: SGHAT and FQNNGV. CDR3 sequence: CASSFPTGGDQPQHF. The CDR3 DNA is TGTGCCAGCAGCTTCCCGACAGGGGGAGATCAGCCCCAGCATTTT.

This sequence joins TRBV7-2 and TRBJ2-1; possibly TRBD2 for D (5 bases). Trimming cost V 5 bases and J 9 bases, with 14 bases left between them. The length of the CDR3 is 13 residues. Germline V gene data show CDR1 as SGHTA and CDR2 as FQGNSA. CDR3 loop: CASSPPSKREQFF. In nucleotides, the CDR3 is TGTGCCAGCAGCCCGCCTAGCAAGCGTGAGCAGTTCTTC.

The gene calls are TRBV2 and TRBJ2-2, with 8 bases fitting TRBD2. Trimming cost V 8 bases and J 1 base; bases outside gene matches: 6. This CDR3 has 15 residues. CDR1 SNHLY and CDR2 FYNNEI come from the germline V gene. CDR3 nucleotide sequence: TGTGCCAGCCAACCTAGCGGGCGGAACACCGGGGAGCTGTTTTTT. It specifies CASQPSGRNTGELFF.

The chain links TRBV6-1 to TRBJ2-7; TRBD1 or TRBD2 may be the D gene (7 bases each). Trimming removed 2 bases from V and 2 bases from J, with 16 bases in between. CDR3 size: 16 residues. In germline, CDR1 is MNHNS, CDR2 SASEGT. The CDR3 reads CASSEMGGQGAYEQYF. The DNA for the CDR3 is TGTGCCAGCAGTGAAATGGGGGGGCAGGGGGCCTACGAGCAGTACTTC.

The CDR3 DNA reads TGTGCCAGCAGCCCTAACGGGGGTCTCTACAATGAGCAGTTCTTC. Translated: CASSPNGGLYNEQFF. This chain connects TRBV7-3 to TRBJ2-1; a weak D match, TRBD2 (6 bases). The CDR3 is 15 residues long. CDR1 and CDR2 (germline): SGHTA, FQGTGA. The V and J ends lost 5 bases and 3 bases respectively, with 14 bases between them.

The rearrangement uses TRBV5-4 and TRBJ1-4; TRBD1 matches at 7 bases. V lost 3 bases, J lost 5 bases, and 10 bases stayed unmatched. In germline, CDR1 is SGHNT, CDR2 YYREEE (reference sequence). CDR3 length: 16 amino acids. The CDR3 bases are TGTGCCAGCAGCTCCGGCGCGGGACAGAAGAATGAAAAACTGTTTTTT. Translation: CASSSGAGQKNEKLFF.

This clone occurred once. V is TRBV27 and J is TRBJ1-4; no clear D gene. The CDR3 is made up of 15 amino acids. Germline CDR1 MNHEY, CDR2 SMNVEV (reference sequence). V was clipped by 6 bases and J by 3 bases, with 14 bases between them. This chain's CDR3 is CASSSRLVANEKLFF. DNA for the CDR3: TGTGCCAGCAGCTCCCGCCTAGTGGCTAATGAAAAACTGTTTTTT.

The gene calls are TRBV5-4 and TRBJ2-7, with D tentatively TRBD2 (6 bases). In germline, CDR1 is SGHNT, CDR2 YYREEE (reference sequence). The CDR3 totals 13 residues. V was cut by 4 bases and J by 3 bases, with 11 bases left in between. This CDR3 is CASSLGGGYEQYF. In DNA form, the CDR3 reads TGTGCCAGCAGCCTGGGGGGAGGCTACGAGCAGTACTTC.

This clone was observed a few times. The sample contains more than one DNA sequence encoding this CDR3. V usage is TRBV2 and J usage is TRBJ1-2, with D hard to call. Germline V gives CDR1 SNHLY, CDR2 FYNNEI. V lost 7 bases and J 6 bases, leaving 18 bases between the germline ends. The CDR3 is 14 amino acids. In nucleotides, the CDR3 is TGTGCCAGCACTGAGATCACCCCGAGGGATGGCTACACCTTC. Its translation is CASTEITPRDGYTF.

The chain uses TRBV5-1 and TRBJ2-2, with D unclear. Germline V lookup: CDR1 SGHRS, CDR2 YFSETQ. The CDR3 is 16 amino acids. Trimming took 5 bases from V and 0 from J, leaving 14 bases between them. DNA of the CDR3: TGCGCCAGCAGGGAACCTGGGCAGGCGAACACCGGGGAGCTGTTTTTT. This gives the protein CASREPGQANTGELFF. The full variable domain, in which reference TRBV5-1 and TRBJ2-2 provide the parts outside the CDR3, is KAGVTQTPRYLIKTRGQQVTLSCSPISGHRSVSWYQQTPGQGLQFLFEYFSETQRNKGNFPGRFSGRQFSNSRSEMNVSTLELGDSALYLCASREPGQANTGELFFGEGSRLTVL.

V usage is TRBV18 and J usage is TRBJ1-3; D gene uncertain. Germline V CDR1 and CDR2: KGHSH, LQKENI. V gave up 4 bases and J gave up 0 bases, with 10 bases separating them. The CDR3 totals 15 residues. CDR3 nucleotides: TGTGCCAGCTCACAAGCACATCACTCTGGAAACACCATATATTTT. It encodes CASSQAHHSGNTIYF. Complete variable domain (other parts from reference TRBV18 and TRBJ1-3): NAGVMQNPRHLVRRRGQEARLRCSPMKGHSHVYWYRQLPEEGLKFMVYLQKENIIDESGMPKERFSAEFPKEGPSILRIQQVVRGDSAAYFCASSQAHHSGNTIYFGEGSWLTVV.

This clone was seen many times. The chain recombines TRBV18 with TRBJ1-5; D is possibly TRBD1 (5 bases). The germline V gene encodes CDR1 KGHSH and CDR2 LQKENI. Trimming removed 3 bases from V and 4 bases from J, with 16 bases in between. The CDR3 contains 16 residues. CDR3: CASSPSGSPMNQPQHF. The CDR3 DNA reads as TGTGCCAGCTCACCTTCAGGGTCCCCTATGAATCAGCCCCAGCATTTT.

V is TRBV19 and J is TRBJ1-1; TRBD1 might be the D (6 bases). Trimming removed 5 bases from V and 4 bases from J, with 11 bases in between. This CDR3 is 13 amino acids long. CDR1 LNHDA and CDR2 SQIVND come from the germline V gene (reference sequence). The CDR3 DNA reads TGTGCCAGTAGTGCCAGGGGCGGCACTGAAGCTTTCTTT. Protein sequence: CASSARGGTEAFF. Full variable domain (rest looked up from reference TRBV19 and TRBJ1-1): DGGITQSPKYLFRKEGQNVTLSCEQNLNHDAMYWYRQDPGQGLRLIYYSQIVNDFQKGDIAEGYSVSREKKESFPLTVTSAQKNPTAFYLCASSARGGTEAFFGQGTRLTVV.

This chain joins TRBV2 and TRBJ2-5, with D possibly being TRBD1 (6 bases). CDR3 length equals 14 residues. The V end was cut by 4 bases, the J end by 1 base, with 10 bases between. The germline V gene has CDR1 SNHLY and CDR2 FYNNEI. The CDR3 protein is CASSVQGSQETQYF. DNA for the CDR3: TGTGCCAGCAGTGTTCAGGGGTCCCAAGAGACCCAGTACTTC.

V usage is TRBV25-1 and J usage is TRBJ2-1; TRBD2 might be the D (6 bases). V was cut by 4 bases and J by 9 bases, with 16 bases left in between. The CDR3 has 14 residues. Germline-derived CDR1 and CDR2 are MGHDK and SYGVNS. The CDR3 DNA reads TGTGCCAGCAGTGGTCTAGCGTGGAGGGGTGAGCAGTTCTTC. It codes for CASSGLAWRGEQFF.